Shown below are 29 T cell receptor beta chains from a single sample sequenced in a study of T cells in women clearing cervical HPV infection. Assay used: immunoSEQ multiplex PCR; TCRdb lists only in-frame clones, some missing. The listing contains 20,000 to 30,000 clones. The sample comprised blood buffy coat. The source of these receptors is a woman aged 18 to 75 with a cervical HPV16 infection that either progressed to CIN3+ or cleared (not recorded which).

As for this clone: The missing CDR3 end, 3 residues past where the read stops, is filled in from the germline J gene. V is TRBV9 and J is TRBJ2-7; TRBD2 agrees at 7 bases. Germline CDR1 SGDLS, CDR2 YYNGEE. The CDR3 is 14 amino acids. The V segment lost 3 bases and the J segment 4 bases; nucleotides outside the gene matches: 7. CDR3 bases read: TGTGCCAGCAGCGGTGGCGGGAGTGGGTACGAG. This gives the protein CASSGGGSGYE. The entire CDR3 protein is CASSGGGSGYEQYF.

Turning to this clone: The read ends 3 residues early relative to the CDR3; the germline J gene fills the gap. The gene calls are TRBV2 and TRBJ2-5; perhaps TRBD1 as D (5 bases). The CDR3 is made up of 13 amino acids. CDR1 SNHLY and CDR2 FYNNEI come from the germline V gene. Trimming cost V 6 bases and J 1 base, with 9 bases left between them. The part of the CDR3 DNA that was read is TGTGCCAGCAGCGGAGACAGCCAAGAGACC. It is translated as CASSGDSQET. The CDR3 reads in full as CASSGDSQETQYF.

CDR3 DNA (partial): TGTGCCAGCAGTGGGAACGGGGGACAGGATAATTCACCC. Its protein product is CASSGNGGQDNSP. The full CDR3 reads CASSGNGGQDNSPLHF. V usage is TRBV2 and J usage is TRBJ1-6; 8 bases map to TRBD1. The DNA ends 3 residues before the CDR3 does, and the rest of the CDR3 is filled in from the germline J gene. Trimming took 4 bases from V and 5 from J; bases not matched to a gene: 7. The germline V gene has CDR1 SNHLY and CDR2 FYNNEI. The CDR3 contains 16 residues.

Turning to this clone: The read ends 3 residues before the CDR3 terminus; that terminus is restored from the germline J gene. V gene TRBV19 combines with J gene TRBJ2-3; 7 bases fit TRBD2. J lost 7 bases, V lost 8 bases, and 15 bases had no gene match. Germline lookup yields CDR1 LNHDA and CDR2 SQIVND (reference sequence). This CDR3 contains 15 residues. The DNA read from the CDR3 is TGTGCCAGTCGCCTAGCGGCAGGCCCCACCTATACG. Translated, it gives CASRLAAGPTYT. The full CDR3 sequence reads CASRLAAGPTYTQYF.

With respect to this clone: The observed sequence ends 3 residues before the CDR3 terminus, with the missing tail filled in from the germline J gene. V is TRBV20-1 and J is TRBJ2-2, with 8 bases matching TRBD1. With 1 base clipped from V and 5 bases from J, the junction kept 6 bases outside the gene matches. Per germline, CDR1 DFQATT and CDR2 SNEGSKA (reference sequence). The CDR3 loop spans 15 amino acids. The CDR3 region is CSARVQGAGTGELFF. CDR3 DNA, as far as it was read: TGCAGTGCTAGAGTCCAGGGGGCGGGTACCGGGGAG.

Turning to this clone: Coverage ceases 3 residues before the CDR3 finishes, and the germline J gene fills in the end. The chain couples TRBV13 to TRBJ2-1; tentative D call: TRBD2 (5 bases). The CDR3 length is 13 residues. Looked up from germline, CDR1 is PRHDT and CDR2 is FYEKMQ (reference sequence). V gave up 7 bases and J gave up 4 bases, with 11 bases separating them. The DNA read from the CDR3 is TGTGCCAGCACTAGCCCAAATTACAATGAG. Protein sequence: CASTSPNYNE. The complete CDR3 sequence is CASTSPNYNEQFF.

As concerns this clone: The read terminates 3 residues ahead of where the CDR3 ends, so the germline J gene completes it. This chain connects TRBV2 to TRBJ2-2, with D perhaps TRBD1 (6 bases). The germline CDR1 and CDR2 sequences are SNHLY and FYNNEI. V lost 8 bases and J 1 base, leaving 8 bases between the germline ends. This CDR3 comprises 13 residues. Incomplete CDR3 DNA: TGTGCCAGCGGGGGACAGAACACCGGGGAG. Residues: CASGGQNTGE. In full, the CDR3 reads CASGGQNTGELFF. Supplemented by reference TRBV2 and TRBJ2-2, the full variable domain reads EPEVTQTPSHQVTQMGQEVILRCVPISNHLYFYWYRQILGQKVEFLVSFYNNEISEKSEIFDDQFSVERPDGSNFTLKIRSTKLEDSAMYFCASGGQNTGELFFGEGSRLTVL.

In regard to this clone: The read ends 3 residues before the CDR3 terminus; that terminus is restored from the germline J gene. The rearrangement joins TRBV7-9 to TRBJ1-2, with a tentative D call TRBD1 (5 bases). CDR3 size: 14 residues. Germline V lookup: CDR1 SEHNR, CDR2 FQNEAQ (reference sequence). CDR3 DNA, as far as it was read: TGTGCCAGCAGCTTAACTAGCGGGGCAGATACC. Protein sequence: CASSLTSGADT. The entire CDR3 protein reads CASSLTSGADTYTF. Drawing the rest from reference TRBV7-9 and TRBJ1-2, the complete variable domain is DTGVSQNPRHKITKRGQNVTFRCDPISEHNRLYWYRQTLGQGPEFLTYFQNEAQLEKSRLLSDRFSAERPKGSFSTLEIQRTEQGDSAMYLCASSLTSGADTYTFGSGTRLTVV.

A note on this clone: Read coverage stops 3 residues before the CDR3 terminus; the germline J gene supplies the remainder. This sequence joins TRBV6-1 and TRBJ1-1, with 10 positions matching TRBD1. With 0 bases clipped from V and 4 bases from J, the junction kept 2 bases outside the gene matches. The CDR3 covers 15 residues. Germline CDR1 and CDR2: MNHNS and SASEGT. CDR3 sequence: CASSEARTGGTEAFF. Partial CDR3 DNA: TGTGCCAGCAGTGAAGCAAGGACAGGGGGCACTGAA.

Note on this clone: The sequenced fragment ends 3 residues before the CDR3 boundary, so the rest is inferred from the germline J gene. V gene TRBV2 combines with J gene TRBJ1-2; TRBD1 aligns across 8 bases. The CDR3 runs 13 residues. Germline V gene lookup returns CDR1 SNHLY and CDR2 FYNNEI. The covered CDR3 bases are TGTGCCAGCAGCCCGGACAGGGTTGATGAC. It yields the protein CASSPDRVDD. The complete CDR3 protein is CASSPDRVDDYTF. Combining the CDR3 with reference TRBV2 and TRBJ1-2 gives the whole variable domain EPEVTQTPSHQVTQMGQEVILRCVPISNHLYFYWYRQILGQKVEFLVSFYNNEISEKSEIFDDQFSVERPDGSNFTLKIRSTKLEDSAMYFCASSPDRVDDYTFGSGTRLTVV.

Details on this clone: The CDR3 end falls 3 residues outside the read, so it is completed with the germline J gene. The J gene is TRBJ2-3, the V gene TRBV7-8; 7 bases fit TRBD1. The CDR3 totals 17 residues. The germline V gene has CDR1 SGHVS and CDR2 FQNEAQ. CDR3 sequence reads: CASSVLQGTDFYQPQYF. Incomplete CDR3 DNA: TGTGCCAGCAGCGTGCTTCAGGGGACAGATTTCTATCAGCCG. Full variable domain (remainder filled in from reference TRBV7-8 and TRBJ2-3): GAGVSQSPRYKVAKRGQDVALRCDPISGHVSLFWYQQALGQGPEFLTYFQNEAQLDKSGLPSDRFFAERPEGSVSTLKIQRTQQEDSAVYLCASSVLQGTDFYQPQYFGPGTRLTVL.

For this clone: The CDR3 is cut off 3 residues early in the read; its end comes from the germline J gene. The V gene is TRBV11-3, the J gene TRBJ2-3; D unclear. CDR3 length: 13 residues. Per the germline V gene, CDR1 is SGHNT and CDR2 is YENEEA. The CDR3 loop reads CASSLNRLETQYF. The part of the CDR3 DNA that was read is TGTGCCAGCAGCTTGAATCGATTAGAGACG.

A note on this clone: The read comes to an end 3 residues before the CDR3 does, leaving the germline J gene to fill in the end. The V gene is TRBV7-2, the J gene TRBJ1-4, with D tentatively TRBD1 (5 bases). The germline CDR1 and CDR2 sequences are SGHTA and FQGNSA. This CDR3 comprises 14 residues. V shed 4 bases and J shed 5 bases, with 11 bases lying between them. Here the CDR3 reads CASSSLGPNEKLFF. The part of the CDR3 DNA that was read is TGTGCCAGCAGCTCATTGGGGCCCAATGAAAAA. Together with reference TRBV7-2 and TRBJ1-4, the CDR3 gives the full variable domain: GAGVSQSPSNKVTEKGKDVELRCDPISGHTALYWYRQSLGQGLEFLIYFQGNSAPDKSGLPSDRFSAERTGGSVSTLTIQRTQQEDSAVYLCASSSLGPNEKLFFGSGTQLSVL.

Details on this clone: From the germline J gene comes the end of the CDR3, since the read stops 3 residues before it. The V gene is TRBV5-5, the J gene TRBJ1-4; possibly TRBD1 for D (6 bases). V dropped 4 bases and J dropped 7 bases, with 17 bases sitting between them. CDR3 size: 15 residues. Germline V CDR1 and CDR2: SGHKS, YYEKEE (reference sequence). The part of the CDR3 DNA that was read is TGTGCCAGCAGCGAAAGTCCGGGGGGCAGTGAAAAA. Protein product: CASSESPGGSEK. The full CDR3 is CASSESPGGSEKLFF.

On this clone: The read gets to within 3 residues of the CDR3 end, and the germline J gene fills in the rest. The chain combines TRBV2 with TRBJ2-7; 10 bases map to TRBD2. The V gene end was trimmed by 7 bases and the J gene end by 0 bases; junction bases not matched to a gene: 9. Germline-derived CDR1 and CDR2 are SNHLY and FYNNEI. This CDR3 is 16 amino acids long. This CDR3 reads CASTGLAEAFSYEQYF. CDR3 bases read: TGTGCCAGCACTGGACTAGCGGAAGCCTTCTCCTACGAG.

With regard to this clone: The CDR3 end is not reached by the read, which stops 3 residues before it; the germline J gene fills it in. This chain links TRBV19 with TRBJ1-2, with TRBD1 matching 7 bases. CDR1 is LNHDA, CDR2 SQIVND, per germline (reference sequence). The CDR3 has 14 amino acids. The CDR3 region is CASSFGTASYDYTF. The sequenced part of the CDR3 DNA is TGTGCCAGTAGTTTCGGGACAGCCTCCTACGAC.

Turning to this clone: The CDR3 end lies 3 residues beyond the end of the read and is filled in from the germline J gene. This chain uses TRBV4-1 with TRBJ2-2; 10 bases are shared with TRBD2. CDR3 length: 15 amino acids. From germline, CDR1 is MGHRA and CDR2 YSYEKL. Germline trimming cut 6 bases from V and 2 bases from J; bases unmatched to any gene: 3. The part of the CDR3 DNA that was read is TGCGCCAGCAGAACTAGCGGGACTAACACCGGGGAG. It is translated as CASRTSGTNTGE. The complete CDR3 reads CASRTSGTNTGELFF.

This clone is labeled medium-sized based on frequency. The read ends 3 residues before the CDR3 terminus; that terminus is restored from the germline J gene. The chain employs TRBV29-1 and TRBJ2-3, with 7 positions matching TRBD1. The length of the CDR3 is 15 residues. Germline CDR1 SQVTM, CDR2 ANQGSEA. CDR3 DNA, as far as it was read: TGCAGCACCCGGGACAGAGAACTGTACCAAGAGACG. Translated: CSTRDRELYQET. The full CDR3 protein is CSTRDRELYQETQYF.

Of note for this clone: The CDR3 end lies 3 residues beyond the end of the read and is filled in from the germline J gene. The chain joins TRBV12-3 or TRBV12-4 to TRBJ2-3; TRBD2 aligns across 9 bases. V lost 5 bases, J lost 3 bases, and 12 bases stayed unmatched. This CDR3 is built from 17 residues. CDR3: CASSPSDSGRRTDTQYF. The part of the CDR3 DNA that was read is TGTGCCAGCAGTCCGAGCGATAGCGGGAGAAGGACAGATACG.

Of note for this clone: The read ends 3 residues before the CDR3 terminus; that terminus is restored from the germline J gene. The rearrangement joins TRBV7-8 to TRBJ2-1; D may be TRBD2 (5 bases). From germline, CDR1 is SGHVS and CDR2 FQNEAQ. V shed 4 bases and J shed 0 bases, with 16 bases lying between them. The CDR3 length is 17 residues. The part of the CDR3 DNA that was read is TGTGCCAGCAGCTCAGCCCTGGCGGGTAGCTCCTACAATGAG. It translates to CASSSALAGSSYNE. The entire CDR3 protein is CASSSALAGSSYNEQFF.

Comment on this clone: The sequence runs out 3 residues before the end of the CDR3; the remainder is reconstructed from the germline J gene. Other nucleotide sequences in the sample specify the same CDR3. The chain couples TRBV6-1 to TRBJ1-3; D uncertain. Per germline, CDR1 MNHNS and CDR2 SASEGT. This CDR3 is built from 15 residues. Trimming took 4 bases from V and 0 from J, leaving 10 bases between them. The CDR3 bases that were read are TGTGCCAGCAGTGGGAACAGCCGCTCTGGAAACACC. Its translation is CASSGNSRSGNT. The whole CDR3 region reads CASSGNSRSGNTIYF.

Remarks on this clone: The CDR3 end falls 3 residues outside the read, so it is completed with the germline J gene. The chain employs TRBV20-1 and TRBJ1-5; possibly TRBD1 for D (5 bases). Germline-derived CDR1 and CDR2 are DFQATT and SNEGSKA (reference sequence). Trimming took 3 bases from V and 8 from J, leaving 11 bases between them. There are 12 residues in the CDR3. The CDR3 DNA, read in part, is TGCAGTGCTAGGAGCAGGGAAAAGCCC. Amino acid sequence: CSARSREKP. The complete CDR3 reads CSARSREKPQHF.

Considering frequency, this clone is medium-sized. CDR3: CSVEIRNIQYF. The CDR3 DNA, read in part, is TGCAGCGTTGAGATCCGGAACATT. The V gene is TRBV29-1, the J gene TRBJ2-4; D is ambiguous. From the germline J gene comes the end of the CDR3, since the read stops 3 residues before it. Trimming took off 3 bases at V and 7 bases at J, with 7 bases between the two ends. Germline V gives CDR1 SQVTM, CDR2 ANQGSEA. The CDR3 extends over 11 amino acids.

Notes on this clone: Read data end 3 residues before the CDR3 end; the end is taken from the germline J gene. The rearrangement uses TRBV20-1 and TRBJ1-3; D ambiguous. V lost 2 bases, J lost 0 bases, and 8 bases lay in between. The CDR3 is made up of 14 amino acids. Germline CDR1 is DFQATT and CDR2 is SNEGSKA (reference sequence). The CDR3 is CSARSSVSGNTIYF. The sequenced CDR3 bases are TGCAGTGCTAGATCTTCGGTCTCTGGAAACACC.

Regarding this clone: The read comes to an end 3 residues before the CDR3 does, leaving the germline J gene to fill in the end. The chain carries TRBV5-6 and TRBJ1-5; TRBD1 is a possible D gene (5 bases). V was cut by 4 bases and J by 1 base, with 9 bases left in between. The CDR3 contains 14 residues. Per germline, CDR1 SGHDT and CDR2 YYEEEE. The sequenced part of the CDR3 DNA is TGTGCCAGCAGCCGCAGGGTAAGCAATCAGCCC. This translates into CASSRRVSNQP. The complete CDR3 sequence is CASSRRVSNQPQHF.

On this clone: The read terminates 3 residues ahead of where the CDR3 ends, so the germline J gene completes it. The chain carries TRBV7-6 and TRBJ1-6, with 7 bases aligning to TRBD1. The CDR3 length is 16 residues. CDR1 is SGHVS and CDR2 is FNYEAQ in the germline V gene. V was pared by 1 base and J by 7 bases, with 7 bases of the junction left unmatched. The DNA read from the CDR3 is TGTGCCAGCAGCTTAGTAGCGCCAGGGGGGAATTCACCC. It specifies CASSLVAPGGNSP. The entire CDR3 protein is CASSLVAPGGNSPLHF.

Concerning this clone itself: The missing CDR3 end, 3 residues past where the read stops, is filled in from the germline J gene. This sequence joins TRBV10-2 and TRBJ1-4; D is unresolved. The germline V gene encodes CDR1 WSHSY and CDR2 SAAADI. This CDR3 is built from 11 residues. This CDR3 is CASTQDGKLFF. The CDR3 bases that were read are TGCGCCAGCACCCAGGATGGGAAA.

Concerning this clone: The read falls 3 residues short of the CDR3 end, and the missing part is taken from the germline J gene. The chain has TRBV7-9 and TRBJ2-7; 10 bases agree with TRBD1. The CDR3 is 15 amino acids. The V segment lost 0 bases and the J segment 5 bases; nucleotides outside the gene matches: 4. Germline-derived CDR1 and CDR2 are SEHNR and FQNEAQ (reference sequence). CDR3 bases read: TGTGCCAGCAGCTTAGCGCTTGGGACAGGGGACGAG. Protein sequence: CASSLALGTGDE. The entire CDR3 is CASSLALGTGDEQYF.

With regard to this clone: The read ends 3 residues before the CDR3 terminus; that terminus is restored from the germline J gene. The chain joins TRBV30 to TRBJ2-7; perhaps TRBD2 as D (6 bases). Trimming removed 4 bases at V and 4 bases at J, with 14 bases between. The CDR3 length is 13 residues. The germline V gene encodes CDR1 GTSNPN and CDR2 SVGIG (reference sequence). This chain's CDR3 is CAWNGAGGYEQYF. CDR3 DNA (partial): TGTGCCTGGAATGGAGCGGGCGGGTACGAG.